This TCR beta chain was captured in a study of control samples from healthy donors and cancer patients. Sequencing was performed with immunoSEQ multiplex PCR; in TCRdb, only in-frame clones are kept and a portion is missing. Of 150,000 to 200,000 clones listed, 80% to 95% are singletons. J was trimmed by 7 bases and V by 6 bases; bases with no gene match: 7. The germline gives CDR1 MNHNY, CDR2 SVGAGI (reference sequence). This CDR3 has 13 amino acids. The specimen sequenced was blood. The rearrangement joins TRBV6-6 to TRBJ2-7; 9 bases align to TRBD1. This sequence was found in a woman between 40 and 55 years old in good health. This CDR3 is CASRDRGGREQYF. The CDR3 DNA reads TGTGCCAGCAGGGACAGGGGTGGGCGGGAGCAGTACTTC.